Shown below are 18 T cell receptor beta chains from a single sample sequenced in a study of T cell responses to AZD1222 COVID-19 vaccine. Sequenced by immunoSEQ multiplex PCR; TCRdb stores in-frame clones only, minus some. This sample has about 75,000 clones, with about 91% found just once. Sequencing was performed on peripheral blood, taken 28 days after the second dose of the MenACWY control vaccine. Receptor source: an adult who received the MenACWY meningococcal vaccine as a control.

The chain recombines TRBV4-2 with TRBJ1-3; 9 positions match TRBD1. The germline gives CDR1 LGHNA, CDR2 YNFKEQ. V was pared by 3 bases and J by 5 bases, with 5 bases of the junction left unmatched. This CDR3 region has 15 residues. CDR3 nucleotide sequence: TGTGCCAGCAGCCAGGACGGACAGGGGCGAAACACCATATATTTT. Residues: CASSQDGQGRNTIYF.

The chain combines TRBV3-1 (or the pseudogene TRBV3-2) with TRBJ2-5; D is possibly TRBD2 (5 bases). CDR3 size: 16 residues. The V and J ends lost 6 bases and 0 bases respectively, with 17 bases between them. Per germline, CDR1 LGHDT and CDR2 YNNKEL (reference sequence). The DNA of the CDR3 is TGTGCCAGCAGGCCTGAACAGCGGACGTACCAAGAGACCCAGTACTTC. Protein sequence: CASRPEQRTYQETQYF.

V usage is TRBV7-3 and J usage is TRBJ2-1; D perhaps matches TRBD2 (7 bases). Germline assignment: CDR1 SGHTA and CDR2 FQGTGA. Trimming pared 5 bases from V and 8 bases from J, leaving 13 bases between. This CDR3 spans 13 amino acids. As DNA, the CDR3 is TGTGCCAGCAGCCCGACGGGGGGCGATGAGCAGTTCTTC. Its translation is CASSPTGGDEQFF.

V is TRBV5-5 and J is TRBJ1-2, with D perhaps TRBD1 (5 bases). V was trimmed by 0 bases and J by 2 bases, leaving 17 bases between them. CDR1 is SGHKS and CDR2 is YYEKEE in the germline V gene (reference sequence). The CDR3 is 17 residues long. CDR3 DNA sequence: TGTGCCAGCAGCTTGGAACTGTGGGGACGGATAAACTATGGCTACACCTTC. It encodes CASSLELWGRINYGYTF.

The V and J genes are TRBV5-1 and TRBJ2-3; weak D call: TRBD2 (5 bases). The CDR3 runs to 15 residues. Germline assignment: CDR1 SGHRS and CDR2 YFSETQ. The ends were cut back, 0 bases at V and 0 bases at J, with 8 bases in the middle. Here the CDR3 DNA reads TGCGCCAGCAGCTTGGATAGCGCTAGCACAGATACGCAGTATTTT. Translated, it gives CASSLDSASTDTQYF.

The genes are TRBV5-8 and TRBJ1-1, with D maybe TRBD1 (5 bases). Germline CDR1 is SGHTS and CDR2 is YDEGEE. Deletions cut 0 bases from V and 4 bases from J, with 13 bases between. This CDR3 has 15 residues. The CDR3 spells CASSLGDRDRTEAFF. The CDR3 bases are TGTGCCAGCAGCTTGGGGGACCGGGACCGCACTGAAGCTTTCTTT.

The chain carries TRBV2 and TRBJ1-5; no reliable D call. Trimming took off 3 bases at V and 2 bases at J, with 14 bases between the two ends. CDR1 is SNHLY and CDR2 is FYNNEI in the germline V gene. CDR3 length: 16 amino acids. Here the CDR3 reads CASSDGYSAGNQPQHF. CDR3 nucleotides: TGTGCCAGCAGTGATGGTTACTCCGCGGGCAATCAGCCCCAGCATTTT.

The V gene is TRBV7-2, the J gene TRBJ2-1, with D perhaps TRBD2 (5 bases). Germline-derived CDR1 and CDR2 are SGHTA and FQGNSA. This CDR3 spans 13 amino acids. Trimming took 3 bases from V and 7 from J, leaving 10 bases between them. The CDR3 reads CASSLLAGNEQFF. The DNA for the CDR3 is TGTGCCAGCAGCTTGCTAGCTGGGAATGAGCAGTTCTTC.

The V and J genes are TRBV10-3 and TRBJ1-1; D gene uncertain. Per the germline V gene, CDR1 is ENHRY and CDR2 is SYGVKD. This CDR3 region has 15 residues. V was cut by 6 bases and J by 1 base, with 15 bases left in between. CDR3 amino acids: CAISSNGLTNTEAFF. CDR3 DNA: TGTGCCATCAGCTCTAACGGACTGACGAACACTGAAGCTTTCTTT.

V and J are TRBV6-1 and TRBJ1-1; D gene ambiguous. Germline V CDR1 and CDR2: MNHNS, SASEGT. V shed 2 bases and J shed 6 bases, with 16 bases lying between them. This CDR3 has 15 amino acids. The chain's CDR3 is CASSESAPIVAEAFF. The CDR3 region has the DNA TGTGCCAGCAGTGAATCGGCCCCCATTGTTGCTGAAGCTTTCTTT.

This clone has just a few counts. The V gene is TRBV4-1, the J gene TRBJ1-3; TRBD1 agrees at 11 bases. Germline assignment: CDR1 MGHRA and CDR2 YSYEKL. The trim removed 1 base at V and 1 base at J, leaving 9 bases unmatched. The CDR3 sequence is 19 residues long. The CDR3 protein is CASSQARDRGKGSGNTIYF. DNA for the CDR3: TGCGCCAGCAGCCAAGCCCGGGACAGGGGGAAAGGATCTGGAAACACCATATATTTT.

This clone was found once. The V call is TRBV24-1, the J call TRBJ2-3; D not certain. The germline V gene has CDR1 KGHDR and CDR2 SFDVKD. The CDR3 spans 12 residues. Trimming took off 7 bases at V and 4 bases at J, with 8 bases between the two ends. The CDR3 DNA reads as TGTGCCACCAGCGCAAGTTCAGATACGCAGTATTTT. Encoded protein: CATSASSDTQYF.

The chain combines TRBV7-9 with TRBJ1-2; 8 nucleotides agree with TRBD1. The CDR3 covers 15 residues. Germline assignment: CDR1 SEHNR and CDR2 FQNEAQ (reference sequence). J gave up 7 bases and V 5 bases, and 12 bases lay outside the gene matches. The chain's CDR3 is CASSPWETGEPGYTF. The CDR3 DNA reads TGTGCCAGCAGCCCATGGGAGACAGGGGAACCTGGCTACACCTTC.

The CDR3 DNA sequence: TGTGCCAGCAGCGTAGGGACATCGGAGGGCTACACCTTC. This sequence encodes CASSVGTSEGYTF. The chain recombines TRBV5-6 with TRBJ1-2; TRBD1 might be the D (6 bases). This CDR3 is built from 13 residues. Trimming cost V 4 bases and J 8 bases, with 15 bases left between them. CDR1 SGHDT and CDR2 YYEEEE come from the germline V gene.

The chain couples TRBV5-1 to TRBJ1-1; D perhaps matches TRBD1 (5 bases). V was shortened by 0 bases and J by 0 bases, with 12 bases between the two germline ends. This CDR3 comprises 16 residues. CDR1 SGHRS and CDR2 YFSETQ come from the germline V gene. This chain's CDR3 is CASSLVGDLMNTEAFF. CDR3 coding DNA: TGCGCCAGCAGCTTGGTAGGGGACCTAATGAACACTGAAGCTTTCTTT. Drawing the rest from reference TRBV5-1 and TRBJ1-1, the complete variable domain is KAGVTQTPRYLIKTRGQQVTLSCSPISGHRSVSWYQQTPGQGLQFLFEYFSETQRNKGNFPGRFSGRQFSNSRSEMNVSTLELGDSALYLCASSLVGDLMNTEAFFGQGTRLTVV.

This chain joins TRBV5-1 and TRBJ1-1, with 7 bases lining up with TRBD1. Unmatched junction bases numbered 12, after V lost 4 bases and J lost 6 bases. The CDR3 runs 15 residues. The germline CDR1 and CDR2 sequences are SGHRS and YFSETQ. CDR3 sequence reads: CASSPGLTGRAEAFF. The CDR3 region has the DNA TGCGCCAGCAGCCCCGGCTTGACAGGGCGGGCTGAAGCTTTCTTT.

In DNA, the CDR3 is TGTGCCAGCAGCTTAAGGGCAGGGGGTAGGGACACTGAAGCTTTCTTT. Its protein product is CASSLRAGGRDTEAFF. V gene TRBV7-3 combines with J gene TRBJ1-1, with TRBD1 identical over 7 bases. This CDR3 is built from 16 residues. V trimming: 1 base; J trimming: 3 bases; junction bases outside the gene matches: 8. Germline loops: CDR1 SGHTA, CDR2 FQGTGA.

This chain joins TRBV14 and TRBJ1-1; D gene ambiguous. This CDR3 comprises 11 residues. V lost 3 bases and J 3 bases, leaving 2 bases between the germline ends. Germline V gives CDR1 SGHDN, CDR2 FVKESK. CDR3 sequence (DNA): TGTGCCAGCAGCCACGACACTGAAGCTTTCTTT. Protein product: CASSHDTEAFF.